This is a list of T cell receptor beta chains from one sample in a study of T cell changes during pregnancy in multiple sclerosis. Sequencing used immunoSEQ multiplex PCR; TCRdb keeps in-frame clones, though not all of them. The sample yields tens of thousands of clones, over 90% seen once. Sequencing was performed on peripheral blood, taken in the third trimester of pregnancy. These receptor sequences come from a female donor with multiple sclerosis, enrolled in a pregnancy study. Both conserved end residues are part of each CDR3.

V gene,CDR3 protein
TRBV25-1,CASSDPRVAGQNTGELFF
TRBV25-1,CASSLSTDTQYF
TRBV11-2,CASSFLIAGGEQYF
TRBV29-1,CSVLPGTNVLTF
TRBV7-2,CASSRRGTEAFF
TRBV23-1,CATYRGLNTEAFF
TRBV14,CASSLNNEQFF
TRBV11-3,CASSLDTYEQYF
TRBV13,CASSRTLSSSYNEQFF
TRBV9,CASSQGLADSYEQYF
TRBV29-1,CSVDSGLGTEAFF
TRBV29-1,CSVDGAGYGYTF
TRBV29-1,CSVEGSLGRGSSYNEQFF
TRBV28,CASSGLPGLAGQYEQYF
TRBV15,CATSSGQGSGANVLTF
TRBV4-1,CASSQVSGSTEAFF
TRBV6-5,CASRSLAGLNEQFF
TRBV9,CASSVGGELRYEQYF
TRBV12-5,CASGLGSGETQYF
TRBV28,CASDGRNQPQHF
TRBV27,CASSFGPVRGHYGYTF
TRBV5-1,CASSRSGTSGTNNEQFF
TRBV11-2,CASSLGTLQETQYF
TRBV10-3,CAIRPGLAGGGNTGELFF
TRBV5-8,CASSHSGANPYNEQFF
TRBV7-8,CASSLHRGKAEAFF
TRBV28,CASSGWRGGRFTEAFF
TRBV11-2,CATPVRDKAQGTEAFF
TRBV19,CASSIEALRRTGELFF
TRBV30,CAWSIGVITEAFF
TRBV27,CASGSGTGHTDTQYF
TRBV11-3,CASSLDRAGLGTEAFF
TRBV28,CASSLWVRGRYEQYF
TRBV19,CASSIELSGANVLTF
TRBV7-2,CASSSTGGFMNTEAFF
TRBV28,CASSTTGTHFSEQYF
TRBV7-2,CASSLALEGSQYF
TRBV5-4,CASSPLGADQGNQPQHF
TRBV29-1,CSVGLVGNIQYF
TRBV5-5,CASSMTDYHEQYF
TRBV15,CATSRLLGPGYNEQFF
TRBV15,CATSRFTSASSYEQYF
TRBV19,CASSRGQALYNEQFF
TRBV28,CASSLTSGIYEQYF
TRBV11-2,CASSLQAGVTETQYF
TRBV11-3,CASSLGGGSSYEQYF
TRBV19,CASSIMRFSTEAFF
TRBV6-6,CASSYGGGRGDNEQFF
TRBV27,CASSLAGQTYEQYF
TRBV5-1,CASSLDAGPASEQYF
TRBV7-7,CASSLTSSSSYNEQFF
TRBV21-1,CASHRQVGFEQYF
TRBV29-1,CSVGERGLGGNTIYF